Below are 22 T cell receptor beta chains sequenced from a single sample in a study of blood T cell repertoires in COVID-19. TCRdb's copy holds only in-frame clones and misses some; the assay was immunoSEQ multiplex PCR. The sample gives 53,000 or so clones, approximately 84% of which show up once; roughly a sixth is in the top ten. The sequenced sample consisted of peripheral blood. The receptors stem from a man between 65 and 79 years old with active COVID-19.

This rearrangement joins TRBV4-1 to TRBJ2-2; the match to TRBD2 covers 12 bases. The CDR3 extends over 18 amino acids. V lost 0 bases to trimming and J lost 2 bases; unmatched junction nucleotides: 4. CDR1 and CDR2 from the germline V gene are MGHRA and YSYEKL. CDR3 sequence (DNA): TGCGCCAGCAGCCAAGAGTCTAGCGGGAGGGCTAACACCGGGGAGCTGTTTTTT. Translated, it gives CASSQESSGRANTGELFF.

This clone was seen a handful of times. The chain joins TRBV5-1 to TRBJ2-7; 8 bases match TRBD1. The trim removed 0 bases at V and 4 bases at J, leaving 6 bases unmatched. The CDR3 is 15 amino acids. Germline CDR1 SGHRS, CDR2 YFSETQ. CDR3 residues: CASSLATGTGYEQYF. CDR3 bases: TGCGCCAGCAGCTTGGCCACCGGGACAGGATACGAGCAGTACTTC.

This clone was recorded only once. The genes are TRBV7-2 and TRBJ2-7; 8 bases agree with TRBD2. Unmatched junction bases numbered 11, after V lost 1 base and J lost 6 bases. This CDR3 contains 16 residues. The germline V gene has CDR1 SGHTA and CDR2 FQGNSA. As DNA, the CDR3 is TGTGCCAGCAGCTTAGTTTCTAGCGGGTCCGGGGCCGAGCAGTACTTC. As protein: CASSLVSSGSGAEQYF.

The gene calls are TRBV28 and TRBJ2-2; 8 bases agree with TRBD1. The CDR3 totals 20 residues. After removal of 1 base from V and 2 bases from J, the junction contained 15 bases not matched to a gene. From germline, CDR1 is MDHEN and CDR2 SYDVKM. This CDR3 reads CASSLSQLAGGPINTGELFF. CDR3 DNA: TGTGCCAGCAGTTTATCCCAATTGGCAGGGGGCCCCATAAACACCGGGGAGCTGTTTTTT.

The chain links TRBV5-1 to TRBJ2-4, with TRBD2 identical over 8 bases. CDR1 and CDR2 (germline): SGHRS, YFSETQ. The CDR3 contains 15 residues. The ends lost 0 bases at V and 4 bases at J; junction bases unmatched: 3. The CDR3 protein is CASSLVASGKNIQYF. The CDR3 coding sequence is TGCGCCAGCAGCTTGGTGGCTAGCGGGAAAAACATTCAGTACTTC.

The chain joins TRBV6-5 to TRBJ2-3; weak D call: TRBD2 (6 bases). The CDR3 covers 15 residues. Trimming stripped 4 bases from V and 3 bases from J, with 14 bases between. Germline V CDR1 and CDR2: MNHEY, SVGAGI. Here the CDR3 reads CASSFSGDPTDTQYF. Written as DNA, the CDR3 is TGTGCCAGCAGTTTTAGCGGAGACCCGACAGATACGCAGTATTTT.

The J gene is TRBJ1-6, the V gene TRBV5-6; possible D gene TRBD1, 6 bases. The germline V gene encodes CDR1 SGHDT and CDR2 YYEEEE. The CDR3 sequence is 13 residues long. V was shortened by 5 bases and J by 7 bases, with 10 bases between the two germline ends. CDR3 protein: CASSGTLNSPLHF. In DNA form, the CDR3 reads TGTGCCAGCAGTGGGACACTAAATTCACCCCTCCACTTT.

V gene TRBV5-5 combines with J gene TRBJ1-1; perhaps TRBD1 as D (5 bases). Germline V gives CDR1 SGHKS, CDR2 YYEKEE (reference sequence). The V end lost 3 bases, the J end lost 0 bases, and 9 bases lay between the germline ends. The CDR3 is 14 residues long. CDR3 residues: CASSWRGVNTEAFF. The DNA for the CDR3 is TGTGCCAGCAGCTGGAGGGGAGTGAACACTGAAGCTTTCTTT.

This chain uses TRBV5-6 with TRBJ2-7, with 10 bases that match TRBD1. Germline CDR1 and CDR2: SGHDT and YYEEEE. J was trimmed by 6 bases and V by 0 bases; bases with no gene match: 3. This CDR3 is built from 14 residues. The CDR3 DNA reads TGTGCCAGCAGCTTGGTGGGACAGGGGTCCGAGCAGTACTTC. Translation gives CASSLVGQGSEQYF.

The chain carries TRBV6-1 and TRBJ2-1; 12 bases line up with TRBD2. The J segment lost 6 bases and the V segment lost 3 bases, leaving 6 bases of the junction unmatched. This CDR3 spans 16 amino acids. Germline V gene data show CDR1 as MNHNS and CDR2 as SASEGT. CDR3 residues: CASSDLAGGPINEQFF. CDR3 in DNA: TGTGCCAGCAGTGACCTAGCGGGAGGGCCGATCAATGAGCAGTTCTTC.

V and J are TRBV19 and TRBJ1-4, with D unresolved. The CDR3 runs to 15 residues. Trimming cost V 6 bases and J 0 bases, with 11 bases left between them. Looked up from germline, CDR1 is LNHDA and CDR2 is SQIVND (reference sequence). The CDR3 DNA is TGTGCCAGTAGCGCAGGATTGTCAACTAATGAAAAACTGTTTTTT. Protein sequence: CASSAGLSTNEKLFF.

This sequence joins TRBV7-2 and TRBJ2-1; 11 bases fit TRBD2. Germline V gene sequence: CDR1 SGHTA, CDR2 FQGNSA. CDR3 length: 15 amino acids. V shed 5 bases and J 8 bases; nucleotides not matched to a gene: 8. The CDR3 DNA reads as TGTGCCAGCAGCGCACTAGCGGGAGTTGCCGATGAGCAGTTCTTC. Its translation: CASSALAGVADEQFF.

As concerns this clone: Other DNA sequences in this specimen translate into the identical CDR3. The chain combines TRBV19 with TRBJ1-2, with TRBD1 matching 9 bases. After removal of 8 bases from V and 8 bases from J, the junction contained 21 bases not matched to a gene. Germline V lookup: CDR1 LNHDA, CDR2 SQIVND (reference sequence). The CDR3 covers 17 residues. CDR3 region: CASAPTGTGSSLRGYTF. The CDR3 coding sequence is TGTGCCAGTGCCCCAACCGGGACAGGGTCTTCATTAAGAGGCTACACCTTC.

The V call is TRBV18, the J call TRBJ2-7, with 7 bases aligning to TRBD1. From germline, CDR1 is KGHSH and CDR2 LQKENI. The junction had 13 bases not matched to a gene; V was cut back by 5 bases and J by 6 bases. The CDR3 contains 15 residues. For the CDR3, the DNA is TGTGCCAGCTCAGCCCCCGCAGGGGGTGCGCGCGAGCAGTACTTC. This codes for CASSAPAGGAREQYF.

This chain connects TRBV25-1 to TRBJ2-1, with 8 bases fitting TRBD2. Germline V CDR1 and CDR2: MGHDK, SYGVNS. The CDR3 loop spans 14 amino acids. The J segment lost 6 bases and the V segment lost 8 bases, leaving 9 bases of the junction unmatched. CDR3 residues: CASPPGGGPNEQFF. In nucleotides, the CDR3 is TGTGCCAGCCCCCCGGGGGGGGGCCCCAATGAGCAGTTCTTC.

The chain employs TRBV7-2 and TRBJ2-3; 10 nucleotides align to TRBD2. Trimming cost V 5 bases and J 5 bases; bases outside gene matches: 7. The germline V gene encodes CDR1 SGHTA and CDR2 FQGNSA. This CDR3 comprises 15 residues. CDR3 nucleotide sequence: TGTGCCAGCAGCCATCCTAGCGGGAGTATAGATACGCAGTATTTT. Its translation: CASSHPSGSIDTQYF.

V is TRBV5-6 and J is TRBJ2-7; D remains unclear. CDR1 is SGHDT, CDR2 YYEEEE, per germline. CDR3 length equals 15 residues. Between the trimmed V and J ends, which lost 1 base and 2 bases, there was a span of 13 bases. Written as DNA, the CDR3 is TGTGCCAGCAGCTTGAGGCGCAGGCCCACCTACGAGCAGTACTTC. Protein product: CASSLRRRPTYEQYF.

The J gene is TRBJ1-5, the V gene TRBV2, with D possibly matching TRBD1 (6 bases). This CDR3 is built from 14 residues. Germline assignment: CDR1 SNHLY and CDR2 FYNNEI. The ends were cut back, 8 bases at V and 2 bases at J, with 13 bases in the middle. The CDR3 protein is CASCRGYGNQPQHF. For the CDR3, the DNA is TGTGCCAGCTGCAGGGGATACGGCAATCAGCCCCAGCATTTT.

The chain employs TRBV14 and TRBJ2-3; a possible D gene is TRBD1 (6 bases). Germline CDR1 and CDR2: SGHDN and FVKESK. V lost 5 bases and J 5 bases, leaving 17 bases between the germline ends. This CDR3 region has 15 residues. The CDR3: CASSVRDTRGDTQYF. The DNA of the CDR3 is TGTGCCAGCAGCGTCCGGGACACTCGGGGAGATACGCAGTATTTT.

The rearrangement links TRBV6-6 to TRBJ2-1; the match to TRBD1 covers 8 bases. The CDR3 covers 12 residues. The junction had 6 bases not matched to a gene; V was cut back by 5 bases and J by 12 bases. The germline V gene has CDR1 MNHNY and CDR2 SVGAGI (reference sequence). DNA of the CDR3: TGTGCCAGCAGTCCGGGAGACAGGGGGCAGTTCTTC. Protein product: CASSPGDRGQFF.

CDR3 loop: CASSQGTEHYGYTF. CDR3 coding DNA: TGCGCCAGCAGCCAAGGGACAGAGCACTATGGCTACACCTTC. The J gene is TRBJ1-2, the V gene TRBV4-1; a possible D gene is TRBD1 (6 bases). The CDR3 runs 14 residues. The V end was cut by 1 base, the J end by 3 bases, with 9 bases between. Germline CDR1 reads MGHRA; CDR2 reads YSYEKL.

This chain joins TRBV25-1 and TRBJ2-7; 9 bases map to TRBD1. Trimming at V came to 5 bases and at J to 6 bases, leaving 11 bases not matched to a gene. CDR3 length: 15 residues. CDR1 and CDR2 from the germline V gene are MGHDK and SYGVNS. CDR3 region: CASSLSGTGRSEQYF. The CDR3 coding sequence is TGTGCCAGCAGTTTGTCCGGGACAGGGCGCAGCGAGCAGTACTTC.